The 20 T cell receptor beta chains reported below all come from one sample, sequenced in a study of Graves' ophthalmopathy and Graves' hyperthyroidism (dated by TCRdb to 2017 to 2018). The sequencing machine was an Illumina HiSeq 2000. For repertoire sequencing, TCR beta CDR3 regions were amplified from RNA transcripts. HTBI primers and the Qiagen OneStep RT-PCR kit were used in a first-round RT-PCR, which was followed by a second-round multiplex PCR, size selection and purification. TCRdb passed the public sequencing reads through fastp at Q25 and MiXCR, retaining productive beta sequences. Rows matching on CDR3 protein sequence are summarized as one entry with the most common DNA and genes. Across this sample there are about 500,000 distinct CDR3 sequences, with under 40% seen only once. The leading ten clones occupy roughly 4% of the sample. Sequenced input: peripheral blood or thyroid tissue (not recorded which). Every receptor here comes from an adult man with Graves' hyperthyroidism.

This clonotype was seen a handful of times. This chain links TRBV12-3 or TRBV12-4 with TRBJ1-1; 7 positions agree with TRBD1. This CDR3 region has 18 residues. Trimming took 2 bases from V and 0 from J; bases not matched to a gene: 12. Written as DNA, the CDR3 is TGTGCCAGCAGTTTATACAGGACAGGCCTAAAGGTGAACACTGAAGCTTTCTTT. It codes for CASSLYRTGLKVNTEAFF.

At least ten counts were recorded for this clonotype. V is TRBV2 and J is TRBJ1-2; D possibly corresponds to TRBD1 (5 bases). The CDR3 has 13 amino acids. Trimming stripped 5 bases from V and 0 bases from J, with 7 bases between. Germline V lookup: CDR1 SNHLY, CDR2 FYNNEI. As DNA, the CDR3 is TGTGCCAGCAGTTGGACACCTAACTATGGCTACACCTTC. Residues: CASSWTPNYGYTF.

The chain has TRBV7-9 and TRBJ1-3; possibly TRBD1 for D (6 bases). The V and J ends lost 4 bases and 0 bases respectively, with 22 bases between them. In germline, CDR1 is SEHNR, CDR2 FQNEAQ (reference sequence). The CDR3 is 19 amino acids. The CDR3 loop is CASSSGKRPGARSGNTIYF. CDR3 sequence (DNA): TGTGCCAGCAGCTCCGGCAAGCGACCAGGGGCCCGCTCTGGAAACACCATATATTTT.

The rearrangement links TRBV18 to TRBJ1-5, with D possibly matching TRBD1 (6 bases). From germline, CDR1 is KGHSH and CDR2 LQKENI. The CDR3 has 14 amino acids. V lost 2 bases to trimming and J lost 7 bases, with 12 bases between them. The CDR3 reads CASSPFQGSQPQHF. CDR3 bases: TGTGCCAGCTCACCATTTCAGGGGTCCCAGCCCCAGCATTTT.

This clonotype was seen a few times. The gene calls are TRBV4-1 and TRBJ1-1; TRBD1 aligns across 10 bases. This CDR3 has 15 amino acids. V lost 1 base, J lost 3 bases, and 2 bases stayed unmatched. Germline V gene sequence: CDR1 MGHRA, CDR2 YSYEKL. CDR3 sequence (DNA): TGCGCCAGCAGCCAAGGAGGGACAGGGGACACTGAAGCTTTCTTT. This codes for CASSQGGTGDTEAFF.

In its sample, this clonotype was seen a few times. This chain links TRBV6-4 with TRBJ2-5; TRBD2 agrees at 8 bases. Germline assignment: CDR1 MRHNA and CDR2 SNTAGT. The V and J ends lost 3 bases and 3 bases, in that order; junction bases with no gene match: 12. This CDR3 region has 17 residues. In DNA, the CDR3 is TGTGCCAGCAGTGAAGCGGTGCTGGGACTAGGGGAAGAGACCCAGTACTTC. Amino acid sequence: CASSEAVLGLGEETQYF.

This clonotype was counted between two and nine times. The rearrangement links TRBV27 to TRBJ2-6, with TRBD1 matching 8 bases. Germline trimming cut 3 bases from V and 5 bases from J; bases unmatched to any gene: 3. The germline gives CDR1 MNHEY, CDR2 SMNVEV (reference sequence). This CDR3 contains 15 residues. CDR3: CASSFQGARANVLTF. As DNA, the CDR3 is TGTGCCAGCAGTTTCCAGGGGGCGAGGGCCAACGTCCTGACTTTC.

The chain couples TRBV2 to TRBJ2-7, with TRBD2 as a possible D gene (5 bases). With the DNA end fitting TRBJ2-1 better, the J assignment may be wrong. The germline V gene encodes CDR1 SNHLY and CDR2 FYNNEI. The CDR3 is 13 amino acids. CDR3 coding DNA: TGTGCCAGCACTCGGACCCGGGGTGGTGAGCAGTTCTTC. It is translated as CASTRTRGGEQFF.

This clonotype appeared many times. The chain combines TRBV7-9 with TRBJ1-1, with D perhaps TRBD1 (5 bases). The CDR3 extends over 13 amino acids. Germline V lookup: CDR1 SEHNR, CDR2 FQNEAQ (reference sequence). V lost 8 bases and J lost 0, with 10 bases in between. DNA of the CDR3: TGTGCCAGCCCGGGACCGTTGAACACTGAAGCTTTCTTT. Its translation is CASPGPLNTEAFF.

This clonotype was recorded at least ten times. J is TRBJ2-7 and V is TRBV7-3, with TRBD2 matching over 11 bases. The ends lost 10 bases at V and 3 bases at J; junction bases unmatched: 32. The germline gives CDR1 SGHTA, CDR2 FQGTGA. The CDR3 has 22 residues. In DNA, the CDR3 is TGTGCCACCCAGAATGGGACGGGGCGCCTAGCGGGAGGACTTACTTCTCTCTACGAGCAGTACTTC. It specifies CATQNGTGRLAGGLTSLYEQYF.

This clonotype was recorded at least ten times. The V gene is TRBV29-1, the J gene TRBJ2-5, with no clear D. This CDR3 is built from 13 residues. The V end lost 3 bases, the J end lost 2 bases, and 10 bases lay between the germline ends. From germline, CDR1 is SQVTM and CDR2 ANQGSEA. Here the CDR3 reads CSVDMSVQETQYF. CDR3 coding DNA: TGCAGCGTTGATATGTCGGTTCAAGAGACCCAGTACTTC.

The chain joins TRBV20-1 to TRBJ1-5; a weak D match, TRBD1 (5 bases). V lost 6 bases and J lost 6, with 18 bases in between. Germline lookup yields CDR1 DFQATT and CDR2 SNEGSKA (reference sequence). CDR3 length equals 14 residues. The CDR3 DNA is TGCAGTGCGCGGTCAGATGGGGCCAGTCAGCCCCAGCATTTT. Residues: CSARSDGASQPQHF.

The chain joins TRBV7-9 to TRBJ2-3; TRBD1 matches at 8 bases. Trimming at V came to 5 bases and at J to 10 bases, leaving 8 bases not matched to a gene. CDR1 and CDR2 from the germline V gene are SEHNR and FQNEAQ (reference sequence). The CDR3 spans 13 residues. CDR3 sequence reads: CASSTRPGQAQYF. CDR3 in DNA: TGTGCCAGCAGCACTAGGCCGGGACAGGCGCAGTATTTT.

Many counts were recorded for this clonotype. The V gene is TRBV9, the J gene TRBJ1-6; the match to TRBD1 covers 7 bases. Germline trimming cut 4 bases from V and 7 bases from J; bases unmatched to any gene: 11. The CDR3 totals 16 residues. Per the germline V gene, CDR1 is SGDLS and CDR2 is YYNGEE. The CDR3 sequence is CASSSTFKGANSPLHF. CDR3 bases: TGTGCCAGCAGCTCCACCTTCAAGGGGGCGAATTCACCCCTCCACTTT.

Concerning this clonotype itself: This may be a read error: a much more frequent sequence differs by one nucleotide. DNA for the CDR3: TGCGCCAGCATGGACAGCTTAGACACTGAAGCTTTCTTT. This gives the protein CASMDSLDTEAFF. The chain couples TRBV5-1 to TRBJ1-1; the D gene is possibly TRBD1 (6 bases). The germline gives CDR1 SGHRS, CDR2 YFSETQ. The CDR3 covers 13 residues. The V end lost 6 bases, the J end lost 3 bases, and 12 bases lay between the germline ends. Full variable domain (rest looked up from reference TRBV5-1 and TRBJ1-1): KAGVTQTPRYLIKTRGQQVTLSCSPISGHRSVSWYQQTPGQGLQFLFEYFSETQRNKGNFPGRFSGRQFSNSRSEMNVSTLELGDSALYLCASMDSLDTEAFFGQGTRLTVV.

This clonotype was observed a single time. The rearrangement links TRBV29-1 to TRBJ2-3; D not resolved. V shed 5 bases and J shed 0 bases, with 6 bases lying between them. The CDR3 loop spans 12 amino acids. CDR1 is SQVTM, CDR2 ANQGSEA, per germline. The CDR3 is CSVHSSTDTQYF. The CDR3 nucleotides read TGCAGCGTTCACTCTAGCACAGATACGCAGTATTTT.

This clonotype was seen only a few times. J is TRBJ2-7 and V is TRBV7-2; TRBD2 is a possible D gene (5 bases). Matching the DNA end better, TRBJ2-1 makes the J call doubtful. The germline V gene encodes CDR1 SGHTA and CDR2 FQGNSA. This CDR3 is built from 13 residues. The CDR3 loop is CASSLSAGNEQFF. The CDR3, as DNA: TGTGCCAGCAGCTTATCGGCGGGCAATGAGCAGTTCTTC.

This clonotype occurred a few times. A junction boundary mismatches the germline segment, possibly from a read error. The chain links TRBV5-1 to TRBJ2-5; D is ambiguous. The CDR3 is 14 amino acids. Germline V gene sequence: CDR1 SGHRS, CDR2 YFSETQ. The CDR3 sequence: CASSLGIFQDTQYF. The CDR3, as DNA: TGCGCCAGCAGCTTGGGAATATTTCAAGATACCCAGTACTTC.

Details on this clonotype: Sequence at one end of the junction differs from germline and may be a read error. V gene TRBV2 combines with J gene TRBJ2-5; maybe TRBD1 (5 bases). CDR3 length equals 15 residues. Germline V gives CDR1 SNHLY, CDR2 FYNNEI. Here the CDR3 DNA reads TGTGCCGGCAGCCAAGTAGGTCAGGGTCGCGAGACCCAGTACTTC. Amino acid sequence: CAGSQVGQGRETQYF. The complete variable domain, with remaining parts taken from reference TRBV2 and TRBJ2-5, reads EPEVTQTPSHQVTQMGQEVILRCVPISNHLYFYWYRQILGQKVEFLVSFYNNEISEKSEIFDDQFSVERPDGSNFTLKIRSTKLEDSAMYFCAGSQVGQGRETQYFGPGTRLLVL.

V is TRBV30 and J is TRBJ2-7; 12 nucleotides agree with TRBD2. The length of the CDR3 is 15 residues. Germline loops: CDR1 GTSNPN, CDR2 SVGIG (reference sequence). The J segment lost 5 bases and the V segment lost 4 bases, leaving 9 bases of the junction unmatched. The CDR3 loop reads CAWTSLAGGIHEQYF. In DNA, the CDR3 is TGTGCCTGGACCTCCCTAGCGGGAGGGATCCACGAGCAGTACTTC.